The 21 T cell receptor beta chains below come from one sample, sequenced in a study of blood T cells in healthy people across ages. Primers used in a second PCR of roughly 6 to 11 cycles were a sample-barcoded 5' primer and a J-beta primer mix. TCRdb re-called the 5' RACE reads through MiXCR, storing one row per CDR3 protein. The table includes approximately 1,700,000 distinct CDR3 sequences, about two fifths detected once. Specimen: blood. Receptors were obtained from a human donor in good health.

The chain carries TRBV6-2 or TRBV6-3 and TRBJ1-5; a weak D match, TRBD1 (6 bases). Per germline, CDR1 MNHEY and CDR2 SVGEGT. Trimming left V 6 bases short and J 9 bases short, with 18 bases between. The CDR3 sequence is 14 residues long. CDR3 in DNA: TGTGCCAGCAGCCGAAGGACAGTGCAGATGCCCCAGCATTTT. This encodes CASSRRTVQMPQHF.

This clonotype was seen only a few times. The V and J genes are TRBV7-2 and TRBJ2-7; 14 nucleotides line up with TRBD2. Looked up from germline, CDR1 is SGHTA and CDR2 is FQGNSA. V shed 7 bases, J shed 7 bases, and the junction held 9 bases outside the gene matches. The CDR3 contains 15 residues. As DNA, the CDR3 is TGTGCCAGCACCCCGGGACTAGCGGGGGTCGAAGAGCAGTACTTC. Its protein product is CASTPGLAGVEEQYF.

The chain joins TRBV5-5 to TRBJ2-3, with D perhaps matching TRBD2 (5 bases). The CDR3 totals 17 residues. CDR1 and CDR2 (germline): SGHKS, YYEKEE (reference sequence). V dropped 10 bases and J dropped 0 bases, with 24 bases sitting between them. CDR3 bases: TGTGCCTCCCGAAGGAGGCAGCCTTTAATGAGCACAGATACGCAGTATTTT. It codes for CASRRRQPLMSTDTQYF.

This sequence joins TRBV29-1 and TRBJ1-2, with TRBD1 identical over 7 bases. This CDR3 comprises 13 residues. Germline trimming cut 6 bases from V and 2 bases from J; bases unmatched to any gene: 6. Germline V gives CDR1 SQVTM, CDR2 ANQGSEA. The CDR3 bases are TGCAGCGTAGGGGACAGTAGGAACTATGGCTACACCTTC. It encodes CSVGDSRNYGYTF. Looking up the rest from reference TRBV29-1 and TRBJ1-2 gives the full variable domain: SAVISQKPSRDICQRGTSLTIQCQVDSQVTMMFWYRQQPGQSLTLIATANQGSEATYESGFVIDKFPISRPNLTFSTLTVSNMSPEDSSIYLCSVGDSRNYGYTFGSGTRLTVV.

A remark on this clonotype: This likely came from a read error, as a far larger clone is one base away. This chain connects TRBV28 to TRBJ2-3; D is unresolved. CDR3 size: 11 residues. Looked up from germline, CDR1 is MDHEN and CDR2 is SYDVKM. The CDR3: CASSLKDAQYF. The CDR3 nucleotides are TGTGCCAGCAGTTTAAAAGATGCGCAGTATTTT.

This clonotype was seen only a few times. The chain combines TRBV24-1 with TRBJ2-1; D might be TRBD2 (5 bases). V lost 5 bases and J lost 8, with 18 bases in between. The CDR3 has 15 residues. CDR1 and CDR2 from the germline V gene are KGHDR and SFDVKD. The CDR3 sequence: CATSGIYGIGHEQFF. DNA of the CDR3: TGTGCCACCAGTGGAATTTACGGGATAGGCCATGAGCAGTTCTTC.

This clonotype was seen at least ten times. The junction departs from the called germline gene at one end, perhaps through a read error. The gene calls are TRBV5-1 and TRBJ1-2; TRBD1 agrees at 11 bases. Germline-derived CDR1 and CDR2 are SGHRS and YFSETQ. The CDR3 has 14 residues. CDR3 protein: CASSPGTGGYGYTF. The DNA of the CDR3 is TGTGCCAGCAGCCCTGGGACAGGGGGCTATGGCTACACCTTC.

The CDR3 spells CASSLDPDLWGYTF. As DNA, the CDR3 is TGTGCCAGCAGCTTAGACCCAGACCTTTGGGGCTACACCTTC. The chain combines TRBV7-9 with TRBJ1-2; D gene ambiguous. V was trimmed by 1 base and J by 8 bases, leaving 14 bases between them. CDR1 is SEHNR, CDR2 FQNEAQ, per germline (reference sequence). This CDR3 spans 14 amino acids. Drawing the rest from reference TRBV7-9 and TRBJ1-2, the complete variable domain is DTGVSQNPRHKITKRGQNVTFRCDPISEHNRLYWYRQTLGQGPEFLTYFQNEAQLEKSRLLSDRFSAERPKGSFSTLEIQRTEQGDSAMYLCASSLDPDLWGYTFGSGTRLTVV.

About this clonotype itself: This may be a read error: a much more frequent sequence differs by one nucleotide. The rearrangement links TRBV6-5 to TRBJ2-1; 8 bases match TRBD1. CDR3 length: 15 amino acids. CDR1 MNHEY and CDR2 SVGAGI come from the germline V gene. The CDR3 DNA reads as TGTGCCAGCAGCCCCGGGACAGGAGGATTTAATGAGCTGTTCTTC. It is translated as CASSPGTGGFNELFF.

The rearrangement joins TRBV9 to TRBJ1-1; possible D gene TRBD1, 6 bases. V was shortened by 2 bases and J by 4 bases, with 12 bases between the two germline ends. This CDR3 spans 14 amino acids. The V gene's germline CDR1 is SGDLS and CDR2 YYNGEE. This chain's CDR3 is CASSVVQGFTEAFF. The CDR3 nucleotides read TGTGCCAGCAGCGTCGTGCAGGGGTTCACTGAAGCTTTCTTT.

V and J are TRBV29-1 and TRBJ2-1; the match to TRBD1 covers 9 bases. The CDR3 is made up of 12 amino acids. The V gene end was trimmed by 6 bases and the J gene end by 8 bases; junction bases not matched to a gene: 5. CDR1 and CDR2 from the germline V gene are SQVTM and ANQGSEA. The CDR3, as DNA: TGCAGCGTAGCGGGACAGGGCTATGAGCAGTTCTTC. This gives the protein CSVAGQGYEQFF.

CDR3 region: CSATVGGGVGYGYTF. Here the CDR3 DNA reads TGCAGTGCAACCGTCGGGGGGGGTGTCGGCTATGGCTACACCTTC. The chain recombines TRBV20-1 with TRBJ1-2; tentatively, D is TRBD1 (5 bases). V was cut by 6 bases and J by 4 bases, with 21 bases left in between. CDR3 size: 15 residues. Germline V gene lookup returns CDR1 DFQATT and CDR2 SNEGSKA (reference sequence).

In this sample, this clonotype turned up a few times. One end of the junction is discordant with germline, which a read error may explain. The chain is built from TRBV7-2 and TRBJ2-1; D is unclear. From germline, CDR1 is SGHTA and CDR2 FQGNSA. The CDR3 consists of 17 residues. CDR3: CASSFLPAVSSYIEQFF. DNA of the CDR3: TGTGCCAGCAGCTTTTTACCGGCGGTAAGCTCCTACATTGAGCAGTTCTTC.

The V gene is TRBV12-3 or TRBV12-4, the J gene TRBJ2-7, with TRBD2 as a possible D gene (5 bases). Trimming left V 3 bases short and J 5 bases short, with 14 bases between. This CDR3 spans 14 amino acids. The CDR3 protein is CASSFASFGNEQYF. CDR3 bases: TGTGCCAGCAGTTTTGCATCCTTCGGGAACGAGCAGTACTTC.

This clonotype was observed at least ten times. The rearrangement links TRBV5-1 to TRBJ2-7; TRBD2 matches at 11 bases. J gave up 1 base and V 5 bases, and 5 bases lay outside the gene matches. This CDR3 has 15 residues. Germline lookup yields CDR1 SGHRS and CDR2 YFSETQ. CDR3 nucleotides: TGCGCCAGCAGACAGACTAGCGGGGATTCCTACGAGCAGTACTTC. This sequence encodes CASRQTSGDSYEQYF.

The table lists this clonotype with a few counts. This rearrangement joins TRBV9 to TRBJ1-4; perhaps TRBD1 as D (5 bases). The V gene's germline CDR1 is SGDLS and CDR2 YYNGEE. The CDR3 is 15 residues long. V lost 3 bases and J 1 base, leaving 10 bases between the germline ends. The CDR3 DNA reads TGTGCCAGCAGCGCCGGGGGAGGAACTAATGAAAAACTGTTTTTT. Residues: CASSAGGGTNEKLFF.

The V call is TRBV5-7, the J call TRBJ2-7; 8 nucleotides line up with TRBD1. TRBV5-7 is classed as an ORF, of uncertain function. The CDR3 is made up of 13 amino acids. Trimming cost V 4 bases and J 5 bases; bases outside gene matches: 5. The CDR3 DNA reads TGTGCCAGCAGCCCAGGGGGCAAGGACGAGCAGTACTTC. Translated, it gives CASSPGGKDEQYF.

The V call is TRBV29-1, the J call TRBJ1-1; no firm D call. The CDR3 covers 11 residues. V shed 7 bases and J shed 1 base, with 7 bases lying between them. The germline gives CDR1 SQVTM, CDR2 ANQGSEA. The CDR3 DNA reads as TGCAGCGGTCAGCAGAACACTGAAGCTTTCTTT. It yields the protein CSGQQNTEAFF.

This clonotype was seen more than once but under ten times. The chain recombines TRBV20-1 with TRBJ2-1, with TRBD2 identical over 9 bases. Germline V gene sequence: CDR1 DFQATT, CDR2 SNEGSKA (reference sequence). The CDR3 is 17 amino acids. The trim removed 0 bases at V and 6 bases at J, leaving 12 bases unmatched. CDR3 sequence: CSARDPLSGGSINEQFF. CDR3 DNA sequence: TGCAGTGCTAGAGATCCGTTGAGCGGGGGGTCTATCAATGAGCAGTTCTTC.

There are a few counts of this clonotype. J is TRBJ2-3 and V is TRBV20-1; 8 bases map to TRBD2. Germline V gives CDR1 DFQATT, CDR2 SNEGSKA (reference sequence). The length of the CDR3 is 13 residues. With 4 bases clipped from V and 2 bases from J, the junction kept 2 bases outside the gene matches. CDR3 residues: CSAKRGNTDTQYF. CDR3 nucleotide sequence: TGCAGTGCTAAGCGGGGGAACACAGATACGCAGTATTTT.

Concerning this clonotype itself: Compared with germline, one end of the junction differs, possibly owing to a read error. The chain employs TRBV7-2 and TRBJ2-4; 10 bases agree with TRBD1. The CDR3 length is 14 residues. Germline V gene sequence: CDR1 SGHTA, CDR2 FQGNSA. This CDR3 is CASGLGDRGDIQYF. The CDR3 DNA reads TGTGCCAGCGGCTTAGGGGACAGGGGTGACATTCAGTACTTC. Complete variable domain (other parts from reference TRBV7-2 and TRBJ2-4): GAGVSQSPSNKVTEKGKDVELRCDPISGHTALYWYRQSLGQGLEFLIYFQGNSAPDKSGLPSDRFSAERTGGSVSTLTIQRTQQEDSAVYLCASGLGDRGDIQYFGAGTRLSVL.